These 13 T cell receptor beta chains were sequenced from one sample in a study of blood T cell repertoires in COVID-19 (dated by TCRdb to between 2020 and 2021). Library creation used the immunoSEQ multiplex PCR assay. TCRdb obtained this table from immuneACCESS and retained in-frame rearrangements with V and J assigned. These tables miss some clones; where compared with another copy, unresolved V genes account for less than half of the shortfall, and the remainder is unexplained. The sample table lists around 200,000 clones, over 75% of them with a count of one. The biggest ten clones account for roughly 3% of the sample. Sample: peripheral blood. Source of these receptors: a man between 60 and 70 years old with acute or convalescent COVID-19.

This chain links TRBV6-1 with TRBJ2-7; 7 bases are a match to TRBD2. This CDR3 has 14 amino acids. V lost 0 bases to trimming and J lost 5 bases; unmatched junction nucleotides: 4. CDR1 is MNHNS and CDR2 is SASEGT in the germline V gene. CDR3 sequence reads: CASSEAGGHHEQYF. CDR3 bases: TGTGCCAGCAGTGAAGCGGGAGGGCATCACGAGCAGTACTTC.

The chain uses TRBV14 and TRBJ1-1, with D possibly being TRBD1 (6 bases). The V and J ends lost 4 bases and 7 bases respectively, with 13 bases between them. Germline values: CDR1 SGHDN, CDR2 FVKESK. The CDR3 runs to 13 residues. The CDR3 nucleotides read TGTGCCAGCAGCCGGTTAATACAGGGTGAAGCTTTCTTT. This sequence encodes CASSRLIQGEAFF.

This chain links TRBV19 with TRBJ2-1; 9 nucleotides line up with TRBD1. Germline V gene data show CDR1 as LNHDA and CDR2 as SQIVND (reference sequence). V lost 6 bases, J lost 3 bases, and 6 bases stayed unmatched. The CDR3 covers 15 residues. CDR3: CASRGGQGIYNEQFF. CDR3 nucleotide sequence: TGTGCCAGTAGGGGGGGACAGGGTATCTACAATGAGCAGTTCTTC. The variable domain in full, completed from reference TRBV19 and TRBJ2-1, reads DGGITQSPKYLFRKEGQNVTLSCEQNLNHDAMYWYRQDPGQGLRLIYYSQIVNDFQKGDIAEGYSVSREKKESFPLTVTSAQKNPTAFYLCASRGGQGIYNEQFFGPGTRLTVL.

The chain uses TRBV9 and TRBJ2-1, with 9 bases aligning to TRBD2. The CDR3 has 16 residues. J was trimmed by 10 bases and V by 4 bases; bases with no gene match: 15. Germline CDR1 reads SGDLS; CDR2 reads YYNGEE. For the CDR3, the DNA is TGTGCCAGCAGCCCGCGGGTAGCGGGAGCCCCAGGGGAGCAGTTCTTC. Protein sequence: CASSPRVAGAPGEQFF.

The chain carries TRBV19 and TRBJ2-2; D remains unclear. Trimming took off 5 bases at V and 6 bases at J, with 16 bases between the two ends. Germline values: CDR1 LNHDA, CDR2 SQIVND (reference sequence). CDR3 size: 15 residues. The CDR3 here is CASSPALRVSGELFF. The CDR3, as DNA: TGTGCCAGTAGTCCGGCCCTTCGGGTCTCCGGGGAGCTGTTTTTT.

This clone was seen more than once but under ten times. CDR3 residues: CAWSVGVTEAFF. The CDR3 coding sequence is TGTGCCTGGAGTGTAGGGGTGACTGAAGCTTTCTTT. V and J are TRBV30 and TRBJ1-1; TRBD1 is a possible D gene (5 bases). The CDR3 is made up of 12 amino acids. CDR1 is GTSNPN, CDR2 SVGIG, per germline (reference sequence). V was trimmed by 0 bases and J by 5 bases, leaving 7 bases between them.

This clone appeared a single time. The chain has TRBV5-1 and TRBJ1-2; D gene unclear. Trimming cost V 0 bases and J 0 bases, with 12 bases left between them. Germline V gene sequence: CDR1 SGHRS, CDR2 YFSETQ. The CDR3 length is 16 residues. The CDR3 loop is CASSLAGGWTNYGYTF. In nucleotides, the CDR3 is TGCGCCAGCAGCTTGGCCGGCGGATGGACTAACTATGGCTACACCTTC.

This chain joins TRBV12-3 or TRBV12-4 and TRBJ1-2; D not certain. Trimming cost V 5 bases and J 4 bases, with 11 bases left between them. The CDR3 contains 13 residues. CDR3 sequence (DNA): TGTGCCAGCAGTCCTCCAAACAGCTATGGCTACACCTTC. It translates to CASSPPNSYGYTF.

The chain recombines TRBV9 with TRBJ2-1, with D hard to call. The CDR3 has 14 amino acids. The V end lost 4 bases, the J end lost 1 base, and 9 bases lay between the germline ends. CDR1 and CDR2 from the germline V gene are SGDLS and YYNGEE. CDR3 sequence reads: CASSLLSSYNEQFF. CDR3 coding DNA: TGTGCCAGCAGCCTTCTAAGTTCCTACAATGAGCAGTTCTTC.

The CDR3 DNA sequence: TGTGCCAGCATTTCGGACAGGGGGCCCTACGAGCAGTACTTC. This gives the protein CASISDRGPYEQYF. The chain couples TRBV2 to TRBJ2-7; 11 bases fit TRBD1. This CDR3 is 14 amino acids long. CDR1 is SNHLY and CDR2 is FYNNEI in the germline V gene. V lost 7 bases and J lost 2; bases outside the gene matches: 4.

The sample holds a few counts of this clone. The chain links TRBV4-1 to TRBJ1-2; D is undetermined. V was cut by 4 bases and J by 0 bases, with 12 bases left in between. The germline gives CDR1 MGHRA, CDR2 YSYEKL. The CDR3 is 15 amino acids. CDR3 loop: CASSPRDSANYGYTF. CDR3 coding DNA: TGCGCCAGCAGCCCGAGGGATTCAGCTAACTATGGCTACACCTTC.

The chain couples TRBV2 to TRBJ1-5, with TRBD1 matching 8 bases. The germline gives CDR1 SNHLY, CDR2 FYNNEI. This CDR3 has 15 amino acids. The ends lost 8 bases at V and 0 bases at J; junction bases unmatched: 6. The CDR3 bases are TGTGCCAGCTCGGGACAGGCCCTTAGCAATCAGCCCCAGCATTTT. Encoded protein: CASSGQALSNQPQHF.

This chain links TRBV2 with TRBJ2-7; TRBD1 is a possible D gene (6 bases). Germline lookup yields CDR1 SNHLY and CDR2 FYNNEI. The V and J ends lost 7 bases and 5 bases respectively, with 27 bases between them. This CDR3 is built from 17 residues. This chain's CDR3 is CASTRPNRDTRADEQYF. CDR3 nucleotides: TGTGCCAGCACCCGCCCGAACCGGGACACCCGGGCGGACGAGCAGTACTTC.